This TCR beta chain was obtained from a study of vaccination and CD4 T cells after COVID-19. Treatment meaning: roughly 10-day PBMC culture with coronavirus spike peptide pools or control peptides (ViraFEST assay). With the Oncomine TCR Beta short-read assay, DNA from cultured CD4+ T cells was sequenced. TCRdb itself ran the PCR reads through MiXCR, one entry per CDR3 protein. Of more than 8,000 distinct CDR3 sequences in the sample, about 69% were seen once. Concerning this clonotype itself: Its antigen is not identified.

The CDR3 totals 15 residues. The V gene's germline CDR1 is MNHEY and CDR2 SMNVEV (reference sequence). V shed 1 base and J shed 0 bases, with 9 bases lying between them. The receptor was derived from a human donor who had recovered from COVID-19. Sequenced: CD4+ T cells from blood, cultured in vitro. The chain has TRBV27 and TRBJ1-2; D not resolved. The CDR3 sequence is CASSLLGKANYGYTF. CDR3 DNA: TGTGCCAGCAGTTTATTGGGCAAAGCTAACTATGGCTACACCTTC.